This TCR beta chain was sequenced during a study of response to subunit inactivated influenza vaccine. This clonotype was detected only a few times. TCRdb passed the RT-PCR reads through MiXCR, listing each CDR3 protein once. The sample lists about 650,000 distinct CDR3 sequences, about a sixth occurring once. Trimming cost V 6 bases and J 1 base; bases outside gene matches: 4. The CDR3 extends over 15 amino acids. The clonotype originates from a man aged 50 to 59 who received an inactivated influenza vaccine. The chain combines TRBV12-3 or TRBV12-4 with TRBJ2-3, with 10 bases matching TRBD2. The starting material was PBMCs from blood, obtained 11 to 12 days after vaccination. CDR3 sequence: CASRLLAGGTDTQYF. In nucleotides, the CDR3 is TGTGCCAGCAGGCTTCTAGCGGGGGGCACAGATACGCAGTATTTT.